The next 16 T cell receptor beta chains were all read from a single sample in a study of shared clonotypes between healthy human individuals. Method: immunoSEQ multiplex PCR; TCRdb's copy keeps in-frame clones and lacks some. The table has about 2.2 million clones, roughly 93% seen once. Naive CD8 cells, CD45RO-negative and positively selected for CCR7, excluded terminally differentiated effector memory CD45RA+ cells. The sequencing sample was made of naive CD8+ T cells from PBMCs. Receptor source: a man between 18 and 35 years old in good health. Some clones in this sample may be carry-over from other donors' samples.

The rearrangement joins TRBV7-2 to TRBJ2-7; unclear D gene. Per germline, CDR1 SGHTA and CDR2 FQGNSA. Trimming removed 5 bases at V and 7 bases at J, with 18 bases between. The CDR3 runs to 14 residues. CDR3 sequence reads: CASSPVGTYWEQYF. Here the CDR3 DNA reads TGTGCCAGCAGCCCAGTGGGAACCTACTGGGAGCAGTACTTC.

This sequence joins TRBV9 and TRBJ2-1; 11 positions match TRBD2. The CDR3 runs 15 residues. The germline gives CDR1 SGDLS, CDR2 YYNGEE. Trimming removed 0 bases from V and 6 bases from J; junction bases left unmatched: 2. The CDR3 reads CASSVVAGGVNEQFF. CDR3 in DNA: TGTGCCAGCAGCGTAGTAGCGGGAGGGGTCAATGAGCAGTTCTTC.

The V and J genes are TRBV27 and TRBJ2-7, with 12 bases that match TRBD2. V shed 6 bases and J 4 bases; nucleotides not matched to a gene: 7. The CDR3 sequence is 15 residues long. CDR1 MNHEY and CDR2 SMNVEV come from the germline V gene (reference sequence). The CDR3 sequence is CASSPRTSGIYEQYF. The CDR3 DNA follows: TGTGCCAGCAGCCCACGGACTAGCGGGATATACGAGCAGTACTTC.

The genes are TRBV9 and TRBJ2-1; D is uncertain. The CDR3 runs to 18 residues. Trimming left V 0 bases short and J 4 bases short, with 20 bases between. The germline V gene encodes CDR1 SGDLS and CDR2 YYNGEE. The CDR3 DNA reads TGTGCCAGCAGCGTAGCAGACATTCCCCCACTTTCGTACAATGAGCAGTTCTTC. Its translation: CASSVADIPPLSYNEQFF.

In regard to this clone: Different DNA sequences within this sample yield the same CDR3. The V gene is TRBV9, the J gene TRBJ1-3; the match to TRBD1 covers 7 bases. There are 15 residues in the CDR3. The germline V gene has CDR1 SGDLS and CDR2 YYNGEE. Trimming took 3 bases from V and 0 from J; bases not matched to a gene: 3. The CDR3 region is CASSARTGSGNTIYF. CDR3 DNA sequence: TGTGCCAGCAGCGCCCGGACAGGCTCTGGAAACACCATATATTTT.

The genes are TRBV12-5 and TRBJ1-2; D gene ambiguous. Per the germline V gene, CDR1 is LGHNT and CDR2 is FRNRAP. This CDR3 has 13 amino acids. Trimming shortened V by 4 bases and J by 5 bases, and 11 bases separated the two germline ends. This CDR3 reads CASGSGESYGYTF. The CDR3 region has the DNA TGTGCTAGTGGTTCGGGAGAAAGTTATGGCTACACCTTC.

This sequence joins TRBV7-9 and TRBJ2-5, with 9 bases fitting TRBD2. Germline V gene sequence: CDR1 SEHNR, CDR2 FQNEAQ (reference sequence). The CDR3 is made up of 14 amino acids. V was clipped by 5 bases and J by 5 bases; unmatched bases: 6. The CDR3 protein is CASSQTSGGETQYF. In DNA, the CDR3 is TGTGCCAGCAGCCAGACTAGCGGTGGGGAGACCCAGTACTTC.

Notes on this clone: A read error may explain this, as a much larger clone is one base away. This sample includes further DNA sequences coding for the same CDR3. V usage is TRBV7-9 and J usage is TRBJ2-7; D gene ambiguous. V lost 1 base, J lost 2 bases, and 6 bases lay in between. The CDR3 spans 13 residues. CDR1 and CDR2 (germline): SEHNR, FQNEAQ (reference sequence). In nucleotides, the CDR3 is TGTGCCAGCAGCTTAGGCAGGACCTACGAGCAGTACTTC. Translation gives CASSLGRTYEQYF.

The genes are TRBV4-1 and TRBJ2-2, with D perhaps matching TRBD2 (5 bases). This CDR3 comprises 12 residues. V was clipped by 4 bases and J by 7 bases, with 7 bases between them. Germline V gene sequence: CDR1 MGHRA, CDR2 YSYEKL. DNA for the CDR3: TGCGCCAGCAGCCGAGGGCACGGGGAGCTGTTTTTT. Translation gives CASSRGHGELFF.

The rearrangement links TRBV9 to TRBJ1-1; maybe TRBD1 (5 bases). The V end lost 0 bases, the J end lost 0 bases, and 12 bases lay between the germline ends. The CDR3 is made up of 16 amino acids. Germline CDR1 SGDLS, CDR2 YYNGEE. CDR3 residues: CASSVASGGLNTEAFF. CDR3 in DNA: TGTGCCAGCAGCGTAGCATCTGGGGGATTGAACACTGAAGCTTTCTTT.

The chain employs TRBV28 and TRBJ2-7; 12 bases line up with TRBD1. The V gene's germline CDR1 is MDHEN and CDR2 SYDVKM. The V gene end was trimmed by 4 bases and the J gene end by 5 bases; junction bases not matched to a gene: 3. This CDR3 contains 14 residues. The CDR3 is CASSSGTGGNEQYF. The CDR3 bases are TGTGCCAGCAGTTCCGGGACAGGGGGCAACGAGCAGTACTTC.

The chain combines TRBV5-1 with TRBJ1-1; D remains ambiguous. Per the germline V gene, CDR1 is SGHRS and CDR2 is YFSETQ. The V and J ends lost 4 bases and 5 bases respectively, with 18 bases between them. The CDR3 sequence is 15 residues long. In DNA, the CDR3 is TGCGCCAGCAGCGCATTACAGACAACGAAAACTGAAGCTTTCTTT. This gives the protein CASSALQTTKTEAFF.

This rearrangement joins TRBV4-1 to TRBJ2-2, with D perhaps matching TRBD2 (6 bases). Germline assignment: CDR1 MGHRA and CDR2 YSYEKL. This CDR3 spans 14 amino acids. V lost 2 bases and J lost 6, with 10 bases in between. The CDR3 loop reads CASSQSGRAGELFF. The CDR3 bases are TGCGCCAGCAGCCAAAGCGGGCGGGCCGGGGAGCTGTTTTTT.

In this sample, this clone turned up once. The genes are TRBV6-4 and TRBJ2-3, with D possibly matching TRBD2 (5 bases). The V end lost 5 bases, the J end lost 1 base, and 16 bases lay between the germline ends. The germline CDR1 and CDR2 sequences are MRHNA and SNTAGT. The CDR3 loop spans 16 amino acids. This CDR3 reads CASSPALQRGTDTQYF. CDR3 sequence (DNA): TGTGCCAGCAGTCCGGCCCTACAGAGGGGCACAGATACGCAGTATTTT.

V usage is TRBV5-4 and J usage is TRBJ2-2, with 11 bases fitting TRBD1. The V gene end was trimmed by 4 bases and the J gene end by 7 bases; junction bases not matched to a gene: 6. This CDR3 has 15 amino acids. Germline lookup yields CDR1 SGHNT and CDR2 YYREEE (reference sequence). CDR3 protein: CASSEDRGRVGELFF. CDR3 DNA sequence: TGTGCCAGCAGCGAGGACAGGGGGCGAGTCGGGGAGCTGTTTTTT.

The chain recombines TRBV4-3 with TRBJ2-7; possibly TRBD1 for D (5 bases). Germline values: CDR1 LGHNA, CDR2 YSLEER. The CDR3 consists of 14 residues. V was trimmed by 0 bases and J by 7 bases, leaving 13 bases between them. CDR3 DNA sequence: TGCGCCAGCAGCCAAGATAGGGGCCGAGGAGAGCAGTACTTC. Translation gives CASSQDRGRGEQYF.